Reported below is one T cell receptor (beta chain). Its antigen is as yet unknown. Generated by immunoSEQ multiplex PCR, the TCRdb table keeps only in-frame clones and is missing some. The table records 600,000 to 700,000 clones, around 78% of them present only once. The record originates from a study of shared clonotypes between healthy human individuals. A CD45RA-negative memory subset and a CD45RA+ naive subset were separated from the CD4+ cells. Study-level findings and limits: The generation probabilities recorded for non-shared clonotypes fell below those of clonotypes shared by all four donors. Sharing across several donors was seen in around 5% of naive CD4 clonotypes.

The V segment lost 5 bases and the J segment 2 bases; nucleotides outside the gene matches: 5. Germline lookup yields CDR1 LNHNV and CDR2 YYDKDF (reference sequence). This CDR3 contains 14 residues. Sequencing was carried out using memory CD4+ T cells sorted from blood. Described subset: CD45RA-negative fraction. This chain uses TRBV15 with TRBJ1-2, with TRBD1 matching over 7 bases. The sequence was obtained from a woman aged 25 to 39 in good health. The CDR3 loop is CATSLGQQNYGYTF. The CDR3 DNA is TGTGCCACCAGCCTGGGACAGCAAAACTATGGCTACACCTTC.